This T cell receptor beta chain was captured in a study of shared T cell receptors in the human thymus. Assay used: immunoSEQ multiplex PCR; TCRdb lists only in-frame clones, some missing. The table has hundreds of thousands of clones, over 90% seen once; the top ten hold approximately 0.02%. The germline CDR1 and CDR2 sequences are SGHNT and YYREEE (reference sequence). CDR3 length equals 18 residues. J was trimmed by 5 bases and V by 4 bases; bases with no gene match: 14. The clonotype was recovered from a human donor. This chain uses TRBV5-4 with TRBJ2-2, with 10 bases identical to TRBD2. Sequencing used thymocytes. The CDR3 DNA sequence: TGTGCCAGCAGCCTACCAGGACTAGCGGAGCCAAGAACCGGGGAGCTGTTTTTT. Its protein is CASSLPGLAEPRTGELFF.